The 20 T cell receptor beta chains below were found in one sample sequenced in a study of OX40 agonist ivuxolimab in advanced cancers. Assay: immunoSEQ multiplex PCR; the TCRdb copy retains only in-frame clones and omits some. The sample lists roughly 18,000 clones, 60% to 70% occurring once. The material sequenced was CD4+ or CD8+ T cells sorted from blood, taken in a trial of the OX40 agonist ivuxolimab. The source of these receptors is an adult with an advanced solid tumor such as melanoma, head and neck, liver or kidney cancer.

The chain has TRBV6-5 and TRBJ2-7; TRBD1 is a possible D gene (5 bases). The CDR3 runs 14 residues. Trimming removed 2 bases at V and 2 bases at J, with 10 bases between. Germline values: CDR1 MNHEY, CDR2 SVGAGI. DNA of the CDR3: TGTGCCAGCAGTTACAGGCAGGGAACCTACGAGCAGTACTTC. Residues: CASSYRQGTYEQYF.

Only one count was recorded for this clone. V usage is TRBV19 and J usage is TRBJ2-1; D remains ambiguous. The germline CDR1 and CDR2 sequences are LNHDA and SQIVND (reference sequence). This CDR3 contains 15 residues. V was cut by 7 bases and J by 4 bases, with 17 bases left in between. This CDR3 reads CASTVGSTTYNEQFF. CDR3 sequence (DNA): TGTGCCAGTACCGTGGGGTCGACCACATACAATGAGCAGTTCTTC.

The chain recombines TRBV28 with TRBJ2-7; perhaps TRBD1 as D (5 bases). The germline V and J ends were trimmed by 5 bases and 4 bases, with 18 bases remaining between them. The germline CDR1 and CDR2 sequences are MDHEN and SYDVKM. The length of the CDR3 is 15 residues. CDR3 region: CASSGDRGGLYEQYF. The CDR3 DNA reads TGTGCCAGCAGTGGTGATAGGGGCGGATTGTACGAGCAGTACTTC.

This clone was seen only a few times. The rearrangement links TRBV29-1 to TRBJ2-2; 10 bases line up with TRBD1. Losses at the gene ends were 7 bases for V and 4 bases for J; bases not matched to a gene: 9. The V gene's germline CDR1 is SQVTM and CDR2 ANQGSEA. The CDR3 runs 15 residues. This CDR3 reads CSAGSGQGSTGELFF. CDR3 coding DNA: TGCAGCGCCGGTTCGGGACAGGGGAGCACCGGGGAGCTGTTTTTT.

The DNA for the CDR3 is TGTGCCAGTAAGGGACAGGGTAATTCACCCCTCCACTTT. It codes for CASKGQGNSPLHF. The V and J genes are TRBV19 and TRBJ1-6, with 9 bases lining up with TRBD1. The CDR3 is made up of 13 amino acids. From germline, CDR1 is LNHDA and CDR2 SQIVND (reference sequence). The V and J ends lost 7 bases and 6 bases, in that order; junction bases with no gene match: 1.

The chain has TRBV6-5 and TRBJ1-1, with D maybe TRBD1 (5 bases). CDR1 and CDR2 (germline): MNHEY, SVGAGI. The CDR3 spans 14 residues. V was cut by 2 bases and J by 1 base, with 8 bases left in between. The CDR3 spells CASSYEQGNTEAFF. CDR3 DNA: TGTGCCAGCAGTTACGAGCAGGGGAACACTGAAGCTTTCTTT.

This clone has a handful of counts. The junction shows a germline mismatch at one end, possibly a read error. The chain links TRBV6-5 to TRBJ2-2; tentative D call: TRBD2 (5 bases). Germline V gene data show CDR1 as MNHEY and CDR2 as SVGAGI. This CDR3 spans 13 amino acids. The CDR3 sequence is CARGDRDVRGAVF. For the CDR3, the DNA is TGTGCCAGGGGAGACCGAGATGTCCGGGGAGCTGTTTTT.

This clone has more than one count but fewer than ten. The rearrangement uses TRBV6-6 and TRBJ2-1; a possible D gene is TRBD2 (6 bases). Germline V gene lookup returns CDR1 MNHNY and CDR2 SVGAGI (reference sequence). V was shortened by 5 bases and J by 5 bases, with 16 bases between the two germline ends. CDR3 length: 15 amino acids. The CDR3 DNA sequence: TGTGCCAGCAGTACCGGAGGGCCAGGGAACAATGAGCAGTTCTTC. Translating gives CASSTGGPGNNEQFF.

V is TRBV15 and J is TRBJ1-5; possibly TRBD1 for D (6 bases). Trimming cost V 5 bases and J 4 bases, with 18 bases left between them. This CDR3 comprises 16 residues. CDR1 and CDR2 (germline): LNHNV, YYDKDF (reference sequence). CDR3 protein: CATSDWTALDNQPQHF. The CDR3 bases are TGTGCCACCAGCGATTGGACAGCGCTAGATAATCAGCCCCAGCATTTT.

The V call is TRBV27, the J call TRBJ1-5, with D maybe TRBD1 (5 bases). The CDR3 is 13 amino acids. V was clipped by 5 bases and J by 5 bases, with 10 bases between them. Germline V gene data show CDR1 as MNHEY and CDR2 as SMNVEV (reference sequence). CDR3: CASSTRGYQPQHF. CDR3 nucleotides: TGTGCCAGCAGTACCCGGGGGTATCAGCCCCAGCATTTT.

The J gene is TRBJ2-7, the V gene TRBV9; tentatively, D is TRBD1 (7 bases). Trimming took 0 bases from V and 3 from J, leaving 13 bases between them. Germline V gene lookup returns CDR1 SGDLS and CDR2 YYNGEE. This CDR3 comprises 15 residues. Written as DNA, the CDR3 is TGTGCCAGCAGCGTAGTAGCAGGGGGAGGCTACGAGCAGTACTTC. This encodes CASSVVAGGGYEQYF.

This chain joins TRBV11-3 and TRBJ2-7, with 9 bases identical to TRBD2. Trimming removed 1 base from V and 2 bases from J; junction bases left unmatched: 0. This CDR3 contains 14 residues. Germline V gene sequence: CDR1 SGHNT, CDR2 YENEEA. CDR3 DNA sequence: TGTGCCAGCAGCTTAGCTAGCGGGACCTACGAGCAGTACTTC. Its protein is CASSLASGTYEQYF.

This chain links TRBV6-5 with TRBJ2-7; 10 bases are a match to TRBD2. This CDR3 region has 14 residues. V lost 5 bases and J lost 2; bases outside the gene matches: 3. Germline CDR1 and CDR2: MNHEY and SVGAGI. CDR3 nucleotides: TGTGCCAGCAGTCCTCTAGCGGGGGCCTACGAGCAGTACTTC. The encoded protein is CASSPLAGAYEQYF.

The rearrangement links TRBV18 to TRBJ2-5, with D perhaps matching TRBD1 (5 bases). Germline V gives CDR1 KGHSH, CDR2 LQKENI. V gave up 3 bases and J gave up 5 bases, with 13 bases separating them. The CDR3 has 14 residues. CDR3 in amino acids: CASSPDNSRETQYF. The CDR3 DNA reads TGTGCCAGCTCACCGGACAACTCTAGGGAGACCCAGTACTTC.

This sequence joins TRBV11-3 and TRBJ1-1; no firm D call. This CDR3 comprises 15 residues. Deletions cut 5 bases from V and 0 bases from J, with 13 bases between. Germline CDR1 SGHNT, CDR2 YENEEA. The CDR3, as DNA: TGTGCCAGCAGCAGAGGAGGCTCCCTGAACACTGAAGCTTTCTTT. Its protein product is CASSRGGSLNTEAFF.

The rearrangement links TRBV2 to TRBJ2-6, with D maybe TRBD2 (5 bases). The germline V and J ends were trimmed by 3 bases and 2 bases, with 23 bases remaining between them. CDR1 is SNHLY, CDR2 FYNNEI, per germline. The CDR3 sequence is 20 residues long. In DNA form, the CDR3 reads TGTGCCAGCAGTGACTCTCCGGCCCAGAGACTAAGTGCTGGGGCCAACGTCCTGACTTTC. It is translated as CASSDSPAQRLSAGANVLTF.

This clone has a handful of counts. The chain recombines TRBV28 with TRBJ2-5; 8 bases are shared with TRBD2. The CDR3 is 15 amino acids. Germline V gene lookup returns CDR1 MDHEN and CDR2 SYDVKM. Unmatched junction bases numbered 7, after V lost 7 bases and J lost 0 bases. CDR3 loop: CASTSGGGYQETQYF. The CDR3 bases are TGTGCCAGCACCTCGGGAGGGGGGTACCAAGAGACCCAGTACTTC.

V and J are TRBV29-1 and TRBJ1-1, with D tentatively TRBD1 (5 bases). The CDR3 is made up of 12 amino acids. V was pared by 3 bases and J by 10 bases, with 15 bases between. CDR1 and CDR2 from the germline V gene are SQVTM and ANQGSEA. CDR3 residues: CSVEQGIELAFF. DNA of the CDR3: TGCAGCGTTGAGCAGGGTATTGAGTTAGCTTTCTTT.

This chain joins TRBV6-1 and TRBJ1-3; D perhaps matches TRBD1 (5 bases). Germline loops: CDR1 MNHNS, CDR2 SASEGT. The V end was cut by 10 bases, the J end by 6 bases, with 19 bases between. The CDR3 is 14 residues long. CDR3 protein: CATFGRGFINTIYF. The DNA for the CDR3 is TGTGCCACCTTTGGGAGGGGTTTCATAAACACCATATATTTT.

The V and J genes are TRBV5-1 and TRBJ1-3; unclear D gene. The CDR3 runs to 16 residues. Trimming removed 0 bases at V and 0 bases at J, with 10 bases between. Germline CDR1 and CDR2: SGHRS and YFSETQ. CDR3 sequence (DNA): TGCGCCAGCAGCTTGGATCTCGCGAGCTCTGGAAACACCATATATTTT. It yields the protein CASSLDLASSGNTIYF.